One and the same sample provided the 30 T cell receptor beta chains below, sequenced in a study of T cell therapy after organ transplantation. Profiled with immunoSEQ multiplex PCR; TCRdb holds only in-frame clones, not every one. Among some 47,000 clones listed, about 94% were seen once. Antigens for these TCRs are unknown. Source: CD8+ T cells from blood, taken before autologous CMV-specific T cell therapy. The receptors shown here come from a human patient who had received a solid organ transplant and had CMV disease.

The chain couples TRBV13 to TRBJ2-2; D possibly corresponds to TRBD2 (6 bases). The CDR3 totals 13 residues. The ends were cut back, 4 bases at V and 6 bases at J, with 9 bases in the middle. Germline CDR1 is PRHDT and CDR2 is FYEKMQ (reference sequence). CDR3 region: CASSWGLAGELFF. The CDR3 nucleotides are TGTGCCAGCAGCTGGGGACTCGCCGGGGAGCTGTTTTTT.

V and J are TRBV5-6 and TRBJ2-7; no reliable D call. CDR1 and CDR2 from the germline V gene are SGHDT and YYEEEE. V lost 1 base to trimming and J lost 5 bases, with 7 bases between them. CDR3 length: 12 amino acids. CDR3 coding DNA: TGTGCCAGCAGCTTGACGTTCAACGAGCAGTACTTC. It translates to CASSLTFNEQYF.

V is TRBV30 and J is TRBJ2-5; D is perhaps TRBD1 or TRBD2 (5 bases each). V was shortened by 2 bases and J by 4 bases, with 11 bases between the two germline ends. Germline CDR1 and CDR2: GTSNPN and SVGIG (reference sequence). This CDR3 is 13 amino acids long. The CDR3 sequence: CAWSFHGGETQYF. The DNA of the CDR3 is TGTGCCTGGAGTTTCCATGGGGGAGAGACCCAGTACTTC.

The V call is TRBV4-1, the J call TRBJ2-7, with 8 bases that match TRBD2. V gave up 3 bases and J gave up 2 bases; unmatched junction bases: 6. CDR1 MGHRA and CDR2 YSYEKL come from the germline V gene. The CDR3 consists of 15 residues. The CDR3 is CASSQRGAGAYEQYF. The DNA of the CDR3 is TGCGCCAGCAGCCAGCGGGGGGCTGGGGCCTACGAGCAGTACTTC.

In this sample, this clone turned up a few times. The genes are TRBV6-4 and TRBJ2-2; D not certain. This CDR3 contains 13 residues. Trimming removed 2 bases at V and 3 bases at J, with 4 bases between. Germline CDR1 reads MRHNA; CDR2 reads SNTAGT. CDR3 region: CASSDRDTGELFF. The DNA of the CDR3 is TGTGCCAGCAGTGACAGGGACACCGGGGAGCTGTTTTTT.

The chain is built from TRBV5-4 and TRBJ2-1, with 8 bases matching TRBD2. CDR1 is SGHNT, CDR2 YYREEE, per germline (reference sequence). The V gene end was trimmed by 5 bases and the J gene end by 9 bases; junction bases not matched to a gene: 16. The CDR3 runs to 16 residues. The chain's CDR3 is CASSPYGTSKNAEQFF. In DNA form, the CDR3 reads TGTGCCAGCAGTCCTTATGGGACTAGTAAGAACGCTGAGCAGTTCTTC.

The V and J genes are TRBV9 and TRBJ1-5; D is possibly TRBD1 (6 bases). V was trimmed by 0 bases and J by 4 bases, leaving 11 bases between them. The CDR3 has 15 amino acids. Germline V gene data show CDR1 as SGDLS and CDR2 as YYNGEE. CDR3 sequence reads: CASSVGGGPNQPQHF. The CDR3 DNA reads as TGTGCCAGCAGCGTAGGGGGGGGCCCTAATCAGCCCCAGCATTTT.

This chain joins TRBV10-2 and TRBJ1-2; no clear D gene. Trimming stripped 6 bases from V and 0 bases from J, with 11 bases between. CDR3 size: 14 residues. Looked up from germline, CDR1 is WSHSY and CDR2 is SAAADI. The chain's CDR3 is CASSSTDPNYGYTF. DNA for the CDR3: TGCGCCAGCAGCTCCACGGACCCTAACTATGGCTACACCTTC.

The chain has TRBV7-9 and TRBJ2-3, with D perhaps matching TRBD1 or TRBD2 (5 bases each). The CDR3 extends over 15 amino acids. V shed 9 bases and J shed 2 bases, with 18 bases lying between them. Germline-derived CDR1 and CDR2 are SEHNR and FQNEAQ (reference sequence). CDR3 sequence: CASSSRDLFTDTQYF. CDR3 in DNA: TGTGCCAGTTCTTCCCGGGACCTGTTCACAGATACGCAGTATTTT.

J is TRBJ1-2 and V is TRBV14; no clear D. Between the trimmed V and J ends, which lost 3 bases and 7 bases, there was a span of 21 bases. Looked up from germline, CDR1 is SGHDN and CDR2 is FVKESK. This CDR3 is built from 16 residues. The CDR3 nucleotides read TGTGCCAGCAGCCACCTACGAGAAGACCCGATGTTTGGCTACACCTTC. Translated: CASSHLREDPMFGYTF.

This chain links TRBV28 with TRBJ2-7; possible D gene TRBD2, 5 bases. CDR3 length: 14 residues. Trimming removed 6 bases from V and 3 bases from J, with 15 bases in between. Germline CDR1 and CDR2: MDHEN and SYDVKM. CDR3 sequence reads: CASSQLERGYEQYF. The CDR3 nucleotides read TGTGCCAGCAGCCAACTAGAGAGAGGCTACGAGCAGTACTTC.

This sequence joins TRBV9 and TRBJ2-7; tentatively, D is TRBD1 (5 bases). CDR1 and CDR2 (germline): SGDLS, YYNGEE. Trimming shortened V by 0 bases and J by 7 bases, and 20 bases separated the two germline ends. This CDR3 comprises 16 residues. The CDR3 here is CASSVEGNPHQEEQYF. The CDR3 DNA reads TGTGCCAGCAGCGTAGAGGGGAACCCCCACCAGGAAGAGCAGTACTTC.

This chain connects TRBV2 to TRBJ2-7; 8 bases agree with TRBD1. Trimming cost V 4 bases and J 4 bases; bases outside gene matches: 6. The CDR3 totals 14 residues. Germline loops: CDR1 SNHLY, CDR2 FYNNEI. The CDR3: CASSATGESYEQYF. Written as DNA, the CDR3 is TGTGCCAGCAGTGCGACAGGGGAGTCTTACGAGCAGTACTTC. The full variable domain, its missing parts supplied by reference TRBV2 and TRBJ2-7, is EPEVTQTPSHQVTQMGQEVILRCVPISNHLYFYWYRQILGQKVEFLVSFYNNEISEKSEIFDDQFSVERPDGSNFTLKIRSTKLEDSAMYFCASSATGESYEQYFGPGTRLTVT.

CDR3 coding DNA: TGCGCCAGCAGCCAAGGGACGACTAGCGGAGGGACCCAGTACTTC. Amino acids: CASSQGTTSGGTQYF. This chain links TRBV4-3 with TRBJ2-5, with TRBD2 matching over 9 bases. This CDR3 region has 15 residues. CDR1 and CDR2 from the germline V gene are LGHNA and YSLEER. The V gene end was trimmed by 1 base and the J gene end by 7 bases; junction bases not matched to a gene: 7.

This chain links TRBV11-2 with TRBJ1-1; no definite D call. This CDR3 is built from 13 residues. CDR1 and CDR2 from the germline V gene are SGHAT and FQNNGV. Trimming cost V 1 base and J 3 bases, with 6 bases left between them. In DNA form, the CDR3 reads TGTGCCAGCAGCTTAGGTTGGGACACTGAAGCTTTCTTT. It codes for CASSLGWDTEAFF.

V and J are TRBV2 and TRBJ1-5, with 7 nucleotides matching TRBD1. The CDR3 length is 14 residues. Germline V CDR1 and CDR2: SNHLY, FYNNEI. After removal of 3 bases from V and 5 bases from J, the junction contained 4 bases not matched to a gene. The CDR3 sequence: CASSDGQEHQPQHF. The CDR3 DNA is TGTGCCAGCAGTGATGGACAGGAACATCAGCCCCAGCATTTT.

The chain recombines TRBV6-1 with TRBJ1-2; no clear D. V was cut by 3 bases and J by 5 bases, with 10 bases left in between. Germline values: CDR1 MNHNS, CDR2 SASEGT. This CDR3 spans 13 amino acids. The CDR3 region is CASSENVRYGYTF. DNA of the CDR3: TGTGCCAGCAGTGAGAACGTCCGATATGGCTACACCTTC.

V gene TRBV5-6 combines with J gene TRBJ2-7; D is unresolved. With 4 bases removed from V and 5 bases from J, the gap between germline ends came to 10 bases. The CDR3 covers 12 residues. The germline gives CDR1 SGHDT, CDR2 YYEEEE. CDR3 protein: CASSPGWDEQYF. Here the CDR3 DNA reads TGTGCCAGCAGCCCTGGGTGGGACGAGCAGTACTTC.

This clone came up a few times. This rearrangement joins TRBV6-4 to TRBJ2-3; 9 bases agree with TRBD1. The trim removed 0 bases at V and 3 bases at J, leaving 4 bases unmatched. Germline loops: CDR1 MRHNA, CDR2 SNTAGT. CDR3 size: 16 residues. CDR3 residues: CASSDSGGQGTDTQYF. Written as DNA, the CDR3 is TGTGCCAGCAGTGACTCTGGGGGACAGGGAACAGATACGCAGTATTTT.

The table lists this clone with a count of one. V and J are TRBV13 and TRBJ1-2; 7 bases fit TRBD1. This CDR3 has 15 residues. Germline lookup yields CDR1 PRHDT and CDR2 FYEKMQ (reference sequence). V trimming: 5 bases; J trimming: 4 bases; junction bases outside the gene matches: 10. In DNA, the CDR3 is TGTGCCAGCAGCCCCAAGGAGGGACAGCTCTATGGCTACACCTTC. It encodes CASSPKEGQLYGYTF.

This clone was found once. V gene TRBV6-1 combines with J gene TRBJ2-7, with 7 bases fitting TRBD1. V was clipped by 6 bases and J by 1 base; unmatched bases: 6. Germline V lookup: CDR1 MNHNS, CDR2 SASEGT. This CDR3 comprises 14 residues. In DNA form, the CDR3 reads TGTGCCAGCAGCGTACAGGGGCGATCCTACGAGCAGTACTTC. Translating it yields CASSVQGRSYEQYF.

A single count supports this clone. The gene calls are TRBV5-4 and TRBJ2-7, with D perhaps given as TRBD1 or TRBD2 (5 bases each). CDR3 length equals 14 residues. The V end was cut by 1 base, the J end by 6 bases, with 14 bases between. The germline V gene has CDR1 SGHNT and CDR2 YYREEE (reference sequence). The CDR3, as DNA: TGTGCCAGCAGCTTGAGGGACGGGATAATCGAGCAGTACTTC. Translation: CASSLRDGIIEQYF.

In its sample, this clone was seen once. The V and J genes are TRBV7-6 and TRBJ2-1; D is possibly TRBD2 (6 bases). Germline CDR1 and CDR2: SGHVS and FNYEAQ. The CDR3 is 13 amino acids. V shed 5 bases and J shed 6 bases, with 11 bases lying between them. CDR3: CASSMTRLNEQFF. CDR3 coding DNA: TGTGCCAGCAGCATGACTAGACTCAATGAGCAGTTCTTC.

The chain combines TRBV27 with TRBJ2-7; D is perhaps TRBD1 (6 bases). Germline V CDR1 and CDR2: MNHEY, SMNVEV (reference sequence). The CDR3 length is 15 residues. Trimming pared 5 bases from V and 3 bases from J, leaving 17 bases between. CDR3 in amino acids: CASSDALRGLYEQYF. DNA of the CDR3: TGTGCCAGCAGTGACGCTCTCAGGGGTCTCTACGAGCAGTACTTC.

The CDR3 bases are TGCAGCGTTGAAGCGGGCCGCAGCACAGATACGCAGTATTTT. This sequence encodes CSVEAGRSTDTQYF. The gene calls are TRBV29-1 and TRBJ2-3; D is uncertain. V lost 1 base to trimming and J lost 0 bases, with 8 bases between them. This CDR3 has 14 residues. Germline V CDR1 and CDR2: SQVTM, ANQGSEA.

The V and J genes are TRBV5-1 and TRBJ2-7; TRBD1 aligns across 7 bases. The germline V gene encodes CDR1 SGHRS and CDR2 YFSETQ. V was pared by 0 bases and J by 3 bases, with 9 bases of the junction left unmatched. The CDR3 runs to 16 residues. The CDR3 loop reads CASSLAGQGVVYEQYF. CDR3 in DNA: TGCGCCAGCAGCTTGGCCGGCCAGGGGGTTGTCTACGAGCAGTACTTC. Full variable domain (rest looked up from reference TRBV5-1 and TRBJ2-7): KAGVTQTPRYLIKTRGQQVTLSCSPISGHRSVSWYQQTPGQGLQFLFEYFSETQRNKGNFPGRFSGRQFSNSRSEMNVSTLELGDSALYLCASSLAGQGVVYEQYFGPGTRLTVT.

The V call is TRBV29-1, the J call TRBJ1-2, with D possibly being TRBD1 (5 bases). Trimming cost V 3 bases and J 3 bases, with 5 bases left between them. Germline values: CDR1 SQVTM, CDR2 ANQGSEA. This CDR3 has 11 residues. This chain's CDR3 is CSVETDYGYTF. The CDR3 nucleotides read TGCAGCGTTGAGACAGACTATGGCTACACCTTC.

In its sample, this clone was seen once. J is TRBJ2-7 and V is TRBV25-1; tentatively, D is TRBD2 (6 bases). V lost 8 bases and J lost 0, with 17 bases in between. The CDR3 length is 15 residues. Germline V gene sequence: CDR1 MGHDK, CDR2 SYGVNS. CDR3 DNA: TGTGCCAGCCCTCGGGGGTCAGGGACCTCCTACGAGCAGTACTTC. It is translated as CASPRGSGTSYEQYF.

V and J are TRBV7-9 and TRBJ2-1, with 10 bases lining up with TRBD2. Germline CDR1 reads SEHNR; CDR2 reads FQNEAQ (reference sequence). The CDR3 is 15 amino acids. V lost 3 bases, J lost 6 bases, and 5 bases stayed unmatched. As DNA, the CDR3 is TGTGCCAGCAGCTTCTCCCCTAGCGGGGGCAATGAGCAGTTCTTC. It yields the protein CASSFSPSGGNEQFF. Looking up the rest from reference TRBV7-9 and TRBJ2-1 gives the full variable domain: DTGVSQNPRHKITKRGQNVTFRCDPISEHNRLYWYRQTLGQGPEFLTYFQNEAQLEKSRLLSDRFSAERPKGSFSTLEIQRTEQGDSAMYLCASSFSPSGGNEQFFGPGTRLTVL.

The chain joins TRBV7-8 to TRBJ2-1; no clear D gene. With 1 base removed from V and 4 bases from J, the gap between germline ends came to 5 bases. This CDR3 has 13 amino acids. Looked up from germline, CDR1 is SGHVS and CDR2 is FQNEAQ. The CDR3 sequence: CASSLDGYNEQFF. In DNA form, the CDR3 reads TGTGCCAGCAGCTTAGACGGTTACAATGAGCAGTTCTTC.